Reported below is one T cell receptor beta chain. The antigen remains undetermined. The table came from immunoSEQ multiplex PCR; TCRdb's copy has only in-frame clones and leaves some out. The sample records fewer than 20,000 clones, nearly 75% being singletons. Unexposed donor CD4+ T cells date from about 2011-2018, before the COVID-19 pandemic. Isolation of CD4+ T cells took place after about 9 days in culture. Unexposed-donor CD4+ T cells were probed with SARS-CoV-2 S/N and four cold-coronavirus spikes, cells permitting. This sample is part of a study of CD4 T cells in relation to SARS-CoV-2 and coronaviruses. Study context: ViraFEST: approximately 10-day antigen culture of PBMCs, then TCR beta CDR3 sequencing. No peptide or an HIV-1 Nef peptide pool served as negative control.

Germline V gene lookup returns CDR1 LGHNT and CDR2 FRNRAP. Trimming removed 5 bases at V and 6 bases at J, with 11 bases between. The CDR3 totals 12 residues. Overall study findings and caveats: Monoreactive clones expanded significantly more to SARS-CoV-2 than crossreactive clones did.

This sequence was found in a human donor in good health. The J gene is TRBJ2-7, the V gene TRBV12-5; tentatively, D is TRBD2 (6 bases). Sample: CD4+ T cells from PBMCs, cultured in vitro. CDR3 loop: CASGREYGEQYF. The DNA for the CDR3 is TGTGCTAGTGGTCGGGAGTATGGCGAGCAGTACTTC.